This TCR beta chain emerged from a study of shared clonotypes between healthy human individuals. Across the study: For every donor, three CD4 naive, three CD4 memory, two CD8 naive and one CD8 memory plates were used.

Points from the study as a whole: Among non-shared clonotypes, generation probabilities were lower than among those shared by all four donors.

The length of the CDR3 is 15 residues. Per germline, CDR1 MGHDK and CDR2 SYGVNS. Unmatched junction bases numbered 7, after V lost 8 bases and J lost 4 bases. Regarding this clone: Antigen specificity is unknown.

This table comes from immunoSEQ multiplex PCR, and its TCRdb copy is limited to in-frame clones, with some not included. Of 2 million to 2.5 million clones listed, 93% were seen once; the top ten hold 0.39%. The chain carries TRBV25-1 and TRBJ2-1, with 11 bases matching TRBD1. This sequence originates from a man younger than 35 in good health. Some clones in this sample may be carry-over from other donors' samples. What was sequenced was naive CD4+ T cells from PBMCs. The sample's subset: CD45RA+ positively selected. The CDR3 DNA follows: TGTGCCAGCGACCCCGGGACAGGGGGATACAATGAGCAGTTCTTC. Its translation is CASDPGTGGYNEQFF.